The 3 T cell receptor beta chains reported below all come from one sample, sequenced in a study of OX40 agonist ivuxolimab in advanced cancers. Generated by immunoSEQ multiplex PCR, the TCRdb table keeps only in-frame clones and is missing some. The sample records about 51,000 clones, approximately 83% being singletons. The sequencing used CD4+ or CD8+ T cells sorted from blood, collected in a trial of the OX40 agonist ivuxolimab. These receptors came from an adult with an advanced solid tumor such as melanoma, head and neck, liver or kidney cancer.

The table lists this clone with a few counts. V gene TRBV11-1 combines with J gene TRBJ1-1; weak D call: TRBD1 (6 bases). From germline, CDR1 is SGHAT and CDR2 FQDESV (reference sequence). V dropped 6 bases and J dropped 1 base, with 9 bases sitting between them. This CDR3 comprises 13 residues. This CDR3 is CASSTTGNTEAFF. DNA for the CDR3: TGTGCCAGCAGTACGACAGGGAACACTGAAGCTTTCTTT.

This chain joins TRBV7-3 and TRBJ2-5; possible D gene TRBD1, 6 bases. The ends were cut back, 2 bases at V and 5 bases at J, with 18 bases in the middle. The CDR3 has 16 residues. CDR1 SGHTA and CDR2 FQGTGA come from the germline V gene. The CDR3 region has the DNA TGTGCCAGCAGCTTATCATCGGCCAGGGGCGAGGAGACCCAGTACTTC. It translates to CASSLSSARGEETQYF.

This sequence joins TRBV19 and TRBJ1-5, with D maybe TRBD1 (5 bases). Deletions cut 9 bases from V and 7 bases from J, with 16 bases between. The CDR3 is 13 amino acids. Germline loops: CDR1 LNHDA, CDR2 SQIVND (reference sequence). The DNA for the CDR3 is TGTGCCAGCAGCTTGGCCAGGGACCAGCCCCAGCATTTT. Residues: CASSLARDQPQHF.